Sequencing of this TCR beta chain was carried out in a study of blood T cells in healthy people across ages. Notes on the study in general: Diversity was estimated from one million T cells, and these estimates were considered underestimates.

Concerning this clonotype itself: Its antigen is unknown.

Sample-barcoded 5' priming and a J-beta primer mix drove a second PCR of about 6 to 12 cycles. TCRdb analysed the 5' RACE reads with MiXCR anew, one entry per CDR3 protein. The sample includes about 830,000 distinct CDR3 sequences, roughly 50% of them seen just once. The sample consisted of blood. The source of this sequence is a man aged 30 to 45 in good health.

Here the CDR3 reads CASSTRGLPDTQYF. The CDR3 DNA follows: TGTGCCAGTAGTACCAGGGGGCTCCCAGATACGCAGTATTTT. This sequence joins TRBV19 and TRBJ2-3, with 8 positions matching TRBD1. The CDR3 is 14 residues long. V lost 4 bases and J lost 4; bases outside the gene matches: 4. Germline loops: CDR1 LNHDA, CDR2 SQIVND (reference sequence). The entire variable domain, with the rest obtained from reference TRBV19 and TRBJ2-3, is as follows: DGGITQSPKYLFRKEGQNVTLSCEQNLNHDAMYWYRQDPGQGLRLIYYSQIVNDFQKGDIAEGYSVSREKKESFPLTVTSAQKNPTAFYLCASSTRGLPDTQYFGPGTRLTVL.